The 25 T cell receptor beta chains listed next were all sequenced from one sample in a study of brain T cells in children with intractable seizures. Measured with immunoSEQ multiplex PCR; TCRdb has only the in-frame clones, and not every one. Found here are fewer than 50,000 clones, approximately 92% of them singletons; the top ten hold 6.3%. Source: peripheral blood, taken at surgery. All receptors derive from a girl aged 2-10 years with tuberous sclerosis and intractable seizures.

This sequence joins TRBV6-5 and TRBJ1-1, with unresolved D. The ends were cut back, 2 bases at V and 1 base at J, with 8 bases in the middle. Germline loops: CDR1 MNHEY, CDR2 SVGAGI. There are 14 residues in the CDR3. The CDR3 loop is CASSYPGRNTEAFF. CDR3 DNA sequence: TGTGCCAGCAGTTACCCGGGTCGGAACACTGAAGCTTTCTTT.

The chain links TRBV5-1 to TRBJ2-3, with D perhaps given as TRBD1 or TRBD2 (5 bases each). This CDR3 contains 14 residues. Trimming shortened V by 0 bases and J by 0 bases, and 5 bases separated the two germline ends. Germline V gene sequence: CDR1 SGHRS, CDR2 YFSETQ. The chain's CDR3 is CASSLGDSTDTQYF. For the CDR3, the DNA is TGCGCCAGCAGCTTGGGGGACAGCACAGATACGCAGTATTTT.

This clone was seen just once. In DNA, the CDR3 is TGCAGCGTTGTGGCGAGAACTGAAGCTTTCTTT. Residues: CSVVARTEAFF. The V gene is TRBV29-1, the J gene TRBJ1-1; D ambiguous. The CDR3 totals 11 residues. CDR1 and CDR2 from the germline V gene are SQVTM and ANQGSEA. The ends were cut back, 4 bases at V and 5 bases at J, with 8 bases in the middle. Variable domain in full (rest from reference TRBV29-1 and TRBJ1-1): SAVISQKPSRDICQRGTSLTIQCQVDSQVTMMFWYRQQPGQSLTLIATANQGSEATYESGFVIDKFPISRPNLTFSTLTVSNMSPEDSSIYLCSVVARTEAFFGQGTRLTVV.

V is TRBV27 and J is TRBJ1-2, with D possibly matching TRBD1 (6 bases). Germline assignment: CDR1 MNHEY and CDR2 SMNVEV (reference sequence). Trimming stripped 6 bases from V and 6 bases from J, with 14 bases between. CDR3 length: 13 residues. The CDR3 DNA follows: TGTGCCAGCAGGTCAGGGGAAGGGGATGGCTACACCTTC. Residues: CASRSGEGDGYTF.

The chain's CDR3 is CASQRRRSGNTIYF. As DNA, the CDR3 is TGTGCCAGCCAAAGACGACGCTCTGGAAACACCATATATTTT. The gene calls are TRBV7-8 and TRBJ1-3; no clear D. Trimming left V 8 bases short and J 0 bases short, with 11 bases between. Germline CDR1 is SGHVS and CDR2 is FQNEAQ. The CDR3 has 14 amino acids.

CDR3 sequence reads: CASKVDRAETEAFF. As DNA, the CDR3 is TGTGCCAGCAAAGTGGACAGGGCAGAGACTGAAGCTTTCTTT. The chain links TRBV6-5 to TRBJ1-1, with 8 nucleotides matching TRBD1. Germline CDR1 is MNHEY and CDR2 is SVGAGI. V trimming: 7 bases; J trimming: 5 bases; junction bases outside the gene matches: 9. The CDR3 has 14 amino acids.

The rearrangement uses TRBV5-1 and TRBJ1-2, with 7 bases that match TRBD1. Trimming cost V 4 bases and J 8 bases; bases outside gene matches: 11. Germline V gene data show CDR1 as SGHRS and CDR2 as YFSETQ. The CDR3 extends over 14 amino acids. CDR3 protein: CASSPLQGGLGYTF. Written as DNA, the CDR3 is TGCGCCAGCAGCCCACTCCAGGGGGGTTTAGGCTACACCTTC.

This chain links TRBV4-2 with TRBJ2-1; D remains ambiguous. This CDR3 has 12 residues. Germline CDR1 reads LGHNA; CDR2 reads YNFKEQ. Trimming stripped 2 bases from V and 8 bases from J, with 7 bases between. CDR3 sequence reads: CASSQSSYEQFF. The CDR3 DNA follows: TGTGCCAGCAGCCAATCGAGCTATGAGCAGTTCTTC.

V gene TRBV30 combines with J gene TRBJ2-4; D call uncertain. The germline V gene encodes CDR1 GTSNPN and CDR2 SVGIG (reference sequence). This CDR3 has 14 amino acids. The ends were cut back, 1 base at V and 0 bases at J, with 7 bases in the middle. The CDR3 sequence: CAWSGALAKNIQYF. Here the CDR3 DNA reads TGTGCCTGGAGTGGGGCCCTAGCCAAAAACATTCAGTACTTC.

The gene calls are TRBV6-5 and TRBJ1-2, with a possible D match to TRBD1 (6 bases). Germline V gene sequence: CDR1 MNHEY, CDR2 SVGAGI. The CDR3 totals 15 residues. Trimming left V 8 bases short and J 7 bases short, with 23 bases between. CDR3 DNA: TGTGCCAGCCCAAAAAGGGGGGGGCTATCGGGTGGCTACACCTTC. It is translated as CASPKRGGLSGGYTF.

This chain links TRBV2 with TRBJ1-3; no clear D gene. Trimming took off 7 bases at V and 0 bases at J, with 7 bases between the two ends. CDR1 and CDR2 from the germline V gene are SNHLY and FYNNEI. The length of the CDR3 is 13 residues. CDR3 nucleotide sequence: TGTGCCAGCAAGGAGTCCTCTGGAAACACCATATATTTT. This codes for CASKESSGNTIYF.

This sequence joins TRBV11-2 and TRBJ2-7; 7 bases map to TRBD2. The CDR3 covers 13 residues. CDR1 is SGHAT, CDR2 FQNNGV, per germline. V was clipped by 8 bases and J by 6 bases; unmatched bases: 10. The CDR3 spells CASSLTLAGEQYF. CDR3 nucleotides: TGTGCCAGCTCCCTAACCTTAGCGGGCGAGCAGTACTTC.

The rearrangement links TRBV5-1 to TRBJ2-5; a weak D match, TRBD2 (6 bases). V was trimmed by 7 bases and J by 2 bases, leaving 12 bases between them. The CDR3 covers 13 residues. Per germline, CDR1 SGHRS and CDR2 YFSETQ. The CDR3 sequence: CASSRDSQETQYF. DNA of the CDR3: TGCGCCAGCTCTAGGGACTCTCAAGAGACCCAGTACTTC.

CDR3 amino acids: CSVDNREANTGELFF. CDR3 coding DNA: TGCAGCGTCGATAACAGGGAGGCGAACACCGGGGAGCTGTTTTTT. The chain has TRBV29-1 and TRBJ2-2, with D perhaps assigned TRBD1 or TRBD2 (6 bases each). Germline V gene sequence: CDR1 SQVTM, CDR2 ANQGSEA. This CDR3 contains 15 residues. Trimming took 6 bases from V and 0 from J, leaving 14 bases between them.

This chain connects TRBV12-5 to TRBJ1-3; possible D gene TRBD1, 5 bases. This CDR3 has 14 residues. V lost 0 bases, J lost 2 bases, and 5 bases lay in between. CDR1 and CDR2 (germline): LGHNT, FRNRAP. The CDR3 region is CASGLVGAGNTIYF. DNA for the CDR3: TGTGCTAGTGGTTTGGTAGGGGCTGGAAACACCATATATTTT. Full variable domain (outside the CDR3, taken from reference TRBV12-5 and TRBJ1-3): DARVTQTPRHKVTEMGQEVTMRCQPILGHNTVFWYRQTMMQGLELLAYFRNRAPLDDSGMPKDRFSAEMPDATLATLKIQPSEPRDSAVYFCASGLVGAGNTIYFGEGSWLTVV.

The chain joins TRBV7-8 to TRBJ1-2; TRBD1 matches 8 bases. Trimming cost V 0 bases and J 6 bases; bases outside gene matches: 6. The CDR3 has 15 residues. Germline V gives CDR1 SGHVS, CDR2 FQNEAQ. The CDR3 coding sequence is TGTGCCAGCAGCTTAGCAGAGGACAGGGACGATGGCTACACCTTC. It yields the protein CASSLAEDRDDGYTF.

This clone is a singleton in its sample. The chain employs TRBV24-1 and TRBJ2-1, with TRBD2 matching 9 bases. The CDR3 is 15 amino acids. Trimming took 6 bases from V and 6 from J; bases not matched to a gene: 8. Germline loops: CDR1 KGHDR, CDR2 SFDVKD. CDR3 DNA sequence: TGTGCCACCAGTAAGGCGGCGGGGGGGTCCAATGAGCAGTTCTTC. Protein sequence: CATSKAAGGSNEQFF.

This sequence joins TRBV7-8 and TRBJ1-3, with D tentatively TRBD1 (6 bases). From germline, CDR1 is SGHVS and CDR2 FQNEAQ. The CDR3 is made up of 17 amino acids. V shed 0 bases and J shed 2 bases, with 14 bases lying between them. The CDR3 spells CASSLAVGAGAGNTIYF. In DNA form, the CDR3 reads TGTGCCAGCAGCTTAGCGGTAGGGGCAGGGGCTGGAAACACCATATATTTT.

The CDR3 reads CASSPFTENTEAFF. For the CDR3, the DNA is TGTGCCAGCTCACCATTTACGGAGAACACTGAAGCTTTCTTT. The rearrangement joins TRBV18 to TRBJ1-1; D unclear. V lost 2 bases and J 1 base, leaving 8 bases between the germline ends. The CDR3 runs 14 residues. Germline CDR1 KGHSH, CDR2 LQKENI.

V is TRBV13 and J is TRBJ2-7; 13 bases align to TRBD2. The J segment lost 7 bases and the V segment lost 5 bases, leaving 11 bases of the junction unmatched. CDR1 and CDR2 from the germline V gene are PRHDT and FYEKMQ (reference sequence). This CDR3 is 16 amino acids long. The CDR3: CASSPRTSGGSGEQYF. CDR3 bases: TGTGCCAGCAGCCCGCGGACTAGCGGGGGCTCTGGGGAGCAGTACTTC.

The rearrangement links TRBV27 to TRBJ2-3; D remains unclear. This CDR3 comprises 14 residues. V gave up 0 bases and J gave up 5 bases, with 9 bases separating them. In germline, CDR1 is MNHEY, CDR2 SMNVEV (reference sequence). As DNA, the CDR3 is TGTGCCAGCAGTTTATCCTTATGGCAAGATACGCAGTATTTT. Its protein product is CASSLSLWQDTQYF.

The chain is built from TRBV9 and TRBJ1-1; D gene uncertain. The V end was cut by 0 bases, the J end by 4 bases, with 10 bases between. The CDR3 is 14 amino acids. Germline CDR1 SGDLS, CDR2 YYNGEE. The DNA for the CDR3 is TGTGCCAGCAGCGTAGGCGCGGAGGGCACTGAAGCTTTCTTT. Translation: CASSVGAEGTEAFF.

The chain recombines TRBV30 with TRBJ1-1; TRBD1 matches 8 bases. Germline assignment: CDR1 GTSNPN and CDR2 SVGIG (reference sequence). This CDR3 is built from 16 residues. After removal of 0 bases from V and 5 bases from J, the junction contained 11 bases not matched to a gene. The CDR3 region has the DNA TGTGCCTGGAGTGTACAGCCCCAGGGGGCAAAGACTGAAGCTTTCTTT. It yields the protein CAWSVQPQGAKTEAFF.

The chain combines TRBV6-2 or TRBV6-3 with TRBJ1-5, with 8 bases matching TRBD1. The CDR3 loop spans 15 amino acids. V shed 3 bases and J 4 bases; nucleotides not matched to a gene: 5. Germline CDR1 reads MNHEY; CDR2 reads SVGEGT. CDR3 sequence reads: CASSYYRGTNQPQHF. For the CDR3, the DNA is TGTGCCAGCAGTTATTACAGGGGGACAAATCAGCCCCAGCATTTT.

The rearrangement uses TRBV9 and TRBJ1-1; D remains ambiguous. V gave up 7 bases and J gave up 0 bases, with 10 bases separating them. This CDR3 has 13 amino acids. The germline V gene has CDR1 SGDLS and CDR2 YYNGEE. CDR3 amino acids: CASGVGVNTEAFF. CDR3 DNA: TGTGCCAGCGGGGTCGGTGTGAACACTGAAGCTTTCTTT.